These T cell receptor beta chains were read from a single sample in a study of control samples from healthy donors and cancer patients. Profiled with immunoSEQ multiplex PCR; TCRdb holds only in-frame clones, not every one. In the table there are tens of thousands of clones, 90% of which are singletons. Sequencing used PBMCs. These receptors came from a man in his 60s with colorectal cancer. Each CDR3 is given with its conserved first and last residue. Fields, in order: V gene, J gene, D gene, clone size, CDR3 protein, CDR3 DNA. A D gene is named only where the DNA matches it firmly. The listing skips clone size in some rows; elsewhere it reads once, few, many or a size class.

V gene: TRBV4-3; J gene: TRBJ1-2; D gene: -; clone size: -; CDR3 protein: CASSQTGAYGYTF; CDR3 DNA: TGCGCCAGCAGCCAGACAGGAGCTTATGGCTACACCTTC
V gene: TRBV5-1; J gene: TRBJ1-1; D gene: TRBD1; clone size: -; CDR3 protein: CASSAQGAGNTEAFF; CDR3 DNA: TGCGCCAGCAGCGCGCAGGGGGCCGGGAACACTGAAGCTTTCTTT
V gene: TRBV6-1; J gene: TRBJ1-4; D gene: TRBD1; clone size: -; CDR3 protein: CASSEARGVVEKLFF; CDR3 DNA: TGTGCCAGCAGTGAAGCCAGGGGGGTAGTTGAAAAACTGTTTTTT
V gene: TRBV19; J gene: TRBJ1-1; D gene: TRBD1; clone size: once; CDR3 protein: CASSTGGPPEAFF; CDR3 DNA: TGTGCCAGTAGTACAGGGGGCCCCCCTGAAGCTTTCTTT
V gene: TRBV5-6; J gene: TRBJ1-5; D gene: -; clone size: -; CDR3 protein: CASSLFGYSNQPQHF; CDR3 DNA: TGTGCCAGCAGCTTGTTCGGGTATAGCAATCAGCCCCAGCATTTT
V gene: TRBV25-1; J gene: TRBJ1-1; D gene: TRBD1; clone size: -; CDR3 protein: CASSHLGQRNTEAFF; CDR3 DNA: TGTGCCAGCAGCCACCTGGGACAGCGGAACACTGAAGCTTTCTTT
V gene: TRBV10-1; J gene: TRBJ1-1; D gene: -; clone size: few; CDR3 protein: CASSDGRDTEAFF; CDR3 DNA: TGCGCCAGCAGTGACGGCAGGGACACTGAAGCTTTCTTT
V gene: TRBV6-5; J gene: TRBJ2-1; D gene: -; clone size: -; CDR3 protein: CASIPPGHDEQFF; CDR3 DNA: TGTGCCAGCATCCCCCCGGGCCACGATGAGCAGTTCTTC
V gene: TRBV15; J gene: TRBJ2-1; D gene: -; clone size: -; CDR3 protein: CATSRDQWNEQFF; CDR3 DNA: TGTGCCACCAGCAGAGATCAGTGGAATGAGCAGTTCTTC
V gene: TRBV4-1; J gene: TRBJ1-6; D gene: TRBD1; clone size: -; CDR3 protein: CASSQARDRDSPLHF; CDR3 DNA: TGCGCCAGCAGCCAAGCTCGGGACAGAGATTCACCCCTCCACTTT
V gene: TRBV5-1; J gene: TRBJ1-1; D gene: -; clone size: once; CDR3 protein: CASSLVSGGNTEAFF; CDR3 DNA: TGCGCCAGCAGCTTGGTGTCTGGCGGGAACACTGAAGCTTTCTTT
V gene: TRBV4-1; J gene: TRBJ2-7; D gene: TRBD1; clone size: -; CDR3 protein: CASSMHGTAYEQYF; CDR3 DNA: TGCGCCAGCAGCATGCACGGGACAGCCTACGAGCAGTACTTC
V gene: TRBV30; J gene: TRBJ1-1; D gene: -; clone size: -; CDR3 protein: CAWSEQGNTEAFF; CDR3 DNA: TGTGCCTGGAGTGAACAGGGGAACACTGAAGCTTTCTTT
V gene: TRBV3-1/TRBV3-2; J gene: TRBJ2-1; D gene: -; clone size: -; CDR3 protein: CASSQTAREQFF; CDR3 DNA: TGTGCCAGCAGCCAGACAGCGAGAGAGCAGTTCTTC
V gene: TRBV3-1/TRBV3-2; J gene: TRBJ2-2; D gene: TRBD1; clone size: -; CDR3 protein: CASSQTNRGPTGELFF; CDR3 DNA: TGTGCCAGCAGCCAAACGAACAGGGGGCCCACCGGGGAGCTGTTTTTT
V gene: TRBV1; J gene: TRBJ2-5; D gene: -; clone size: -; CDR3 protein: CTSSPEARGGRETQYF; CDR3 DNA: TGCACCAGCAGCCCCGAGGCACGGGGGGGCAGAGAGACCCAGTACTTC
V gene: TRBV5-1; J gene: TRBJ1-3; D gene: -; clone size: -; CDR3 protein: CASSLDGGGSGNTIYF; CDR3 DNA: TGCGCCAGCAGCTTGGACGGGGGAGGCTCTGGAAACACCATATATTTT
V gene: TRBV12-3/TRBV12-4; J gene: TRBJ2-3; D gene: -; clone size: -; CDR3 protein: CASSLVVTDTQYF; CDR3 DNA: TGTGCCAGCAGTTTAGTGGTCACAGATACGCAGTATTTT
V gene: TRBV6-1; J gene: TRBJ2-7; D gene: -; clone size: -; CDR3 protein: CASSKAMISYEQYF; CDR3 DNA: TGTGCCAGCAGTAAAGCTATGATCTCCTACGAGCAGTACTTC
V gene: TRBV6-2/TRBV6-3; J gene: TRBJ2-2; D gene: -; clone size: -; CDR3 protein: CASSYGRRGNTGELFF; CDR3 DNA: TGTGCCAGCAGTTACGGGAGACGGGGCAACACCGGGGAGCTGTTTTTT
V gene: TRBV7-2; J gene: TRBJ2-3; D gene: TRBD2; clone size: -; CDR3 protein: CASSLTSGGSDTQYF; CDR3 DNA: TGTGCCAGCAGTCTTACTAGCGGGGGGTCAGATACGCAGTATTTT
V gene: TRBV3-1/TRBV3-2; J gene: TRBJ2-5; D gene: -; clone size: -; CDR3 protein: CASSQGTLGTQYF; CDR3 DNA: TGTGCCAGCAGCCAAGGGACCCTCGGGACCCAGTACTTC
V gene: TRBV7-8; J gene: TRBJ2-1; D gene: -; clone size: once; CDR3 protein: CASSSPVYNEQFF; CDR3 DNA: TGTGCCAGCAGCTCCCCCGTATACAATGAGCAGTTCTTC
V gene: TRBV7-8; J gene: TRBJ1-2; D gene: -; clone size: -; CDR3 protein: CASSLGGPGYGYTF; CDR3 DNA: TGTGCCAGCAGCTTGGGGGGGCCAGGCTATGGCTACACCTTC
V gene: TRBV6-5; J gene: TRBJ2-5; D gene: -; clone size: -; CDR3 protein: CASSYSSRPEIGAQYF; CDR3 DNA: TGTGCCAGCAGTTACTCGAGCCGGCCGGAAATCGGGGCCCAGTACTTC
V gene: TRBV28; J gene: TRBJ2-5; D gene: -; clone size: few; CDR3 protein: CASTQPGVQETQYF; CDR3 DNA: TGTGCCAGCACCCAACCGGGGGTCCAAGAGACCCAGTACTTC
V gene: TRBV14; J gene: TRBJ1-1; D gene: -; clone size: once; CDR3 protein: CASSQGNTEAFF; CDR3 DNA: TGTGCCAGCAGCCAGGGGAACACTGAAGCTTTCTTT
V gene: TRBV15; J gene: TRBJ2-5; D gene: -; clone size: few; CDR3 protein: CATSRDLAAPGTQYF; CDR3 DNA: TGTGCCACCAGCAGAGATCTGGCCGCCCCGGGGACCCAGTACTTC
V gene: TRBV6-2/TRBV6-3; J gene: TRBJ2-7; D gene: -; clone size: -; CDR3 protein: CASSYDDRSSYEQYF; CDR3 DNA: TGTGCCAGCAGTTACGATGACAGGAGCTCCTACGAGCAGTACTTC
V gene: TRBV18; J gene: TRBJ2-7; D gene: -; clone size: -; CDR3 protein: CASSPRGPYEQYF; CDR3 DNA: TGTGCCAGCTCACCGCGGGGTCCCTACGAGCAGTACTTC
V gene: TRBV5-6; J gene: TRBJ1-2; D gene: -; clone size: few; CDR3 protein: CASSAPRGGYTF; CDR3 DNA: TGTGCCAGCAGCGCGCCCCGAGGAGGCTACACCTTC
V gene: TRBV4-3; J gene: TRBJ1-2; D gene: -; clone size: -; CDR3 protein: CASSQDLGDGYTF; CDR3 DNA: TGCGCCAGCAGCCAAGATCTGGGAGACGGCTACACCTTC
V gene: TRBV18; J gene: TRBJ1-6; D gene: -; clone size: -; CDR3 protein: CASSGPQSSYNSPLHF; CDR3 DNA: TGTGCCAGCTCGGGACCCCAAAGCTCCTATAATTCACCCCTCCACTTT
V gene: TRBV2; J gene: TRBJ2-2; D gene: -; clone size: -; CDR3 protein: CASIGGAPPGELFF; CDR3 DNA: TGTGCCAGCATAGGCGGGGCCCCCCCCGGGGAGCTGTTTTTT
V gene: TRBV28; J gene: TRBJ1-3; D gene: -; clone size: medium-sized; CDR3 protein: CASSLAAADTIYF; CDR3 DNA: TGTGCCAGCAGTTTAGCGGCCGCCGACACCATATATTTT
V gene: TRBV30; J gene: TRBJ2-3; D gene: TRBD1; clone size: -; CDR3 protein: CARRQGGTDTQYF; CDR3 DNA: TGTGCCCGCAGACAGGGAGGCACAGATACGCAGTATTTT
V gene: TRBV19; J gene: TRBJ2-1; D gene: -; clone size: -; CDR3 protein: CASRKGLAYNEQFF; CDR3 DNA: TGTGCCAGTAGGAAGGGACTGGCTTACAATGAGCAGTTCTTC
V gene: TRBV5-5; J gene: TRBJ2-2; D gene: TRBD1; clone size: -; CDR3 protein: CASSLGQGASGELFF; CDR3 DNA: TGTGCCAGCAGCTTGGGACAGGGGGCTAGTGGGGAGCTGTTTTTT
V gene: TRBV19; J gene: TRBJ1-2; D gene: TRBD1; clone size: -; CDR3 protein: CASGRDRGYFGYTF; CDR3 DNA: TGTGCCAGCGGCCGGGACAGGGGATACTTTGGCTACACCTTC
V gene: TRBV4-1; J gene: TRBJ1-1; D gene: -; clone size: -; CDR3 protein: CASSQETENTEAFF; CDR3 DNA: TGCGCCAGCAGCCAAGAGACAGAGAACACTGAAGCTTTCTTT
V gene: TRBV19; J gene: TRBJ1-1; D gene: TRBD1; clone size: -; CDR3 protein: CATRDRHTEAFF; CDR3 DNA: TGTGCCACCCGGGACAGGCACACTGAAGCTTTCTTT
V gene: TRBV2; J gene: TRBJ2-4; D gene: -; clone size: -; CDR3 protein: CASSDVAKNIQYF; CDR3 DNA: TGTGCCAGCAGTGACGTAGCCAAAAACATTCAGTACTTC
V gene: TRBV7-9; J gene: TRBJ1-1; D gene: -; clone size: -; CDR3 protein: CASSLEENTEAFF; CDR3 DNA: TGTGCCAGCAGCTTAGAAGAGAACACTGAAGCTTTCTTT
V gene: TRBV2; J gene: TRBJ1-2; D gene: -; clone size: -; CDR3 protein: CASRPNDRFDGYTF; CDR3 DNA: TGTGCCAGCAGACCTAACGACAGGTTTGATGGCTACACCTTC
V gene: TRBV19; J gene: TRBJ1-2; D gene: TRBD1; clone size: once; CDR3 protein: CASTTLRGQGDLGYTF; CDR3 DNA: TGTGCCAGTACCACCCTTCGGGGACAGGGGGACCTCGGCTACACCTTC
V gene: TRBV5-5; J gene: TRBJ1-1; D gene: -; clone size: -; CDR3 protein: CASSLGGLNTEAFF; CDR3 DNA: TGTGCCAGCAGCTTGGGGGGGCTGAACACTGAAGCTTTCTTT
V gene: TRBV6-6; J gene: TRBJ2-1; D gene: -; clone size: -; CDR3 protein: CASSYVGGENEQFF; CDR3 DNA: TGTGCCAGCAGTTACGTGGGGGGTGAGAATGAGCAGTTCTTC
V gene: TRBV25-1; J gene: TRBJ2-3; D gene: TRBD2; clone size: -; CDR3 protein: CASSEGGGRGDTQYF; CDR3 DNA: TGTGCCAGCAGTGAAGGCGGGGGGCGAGGAGATACGCAGTATTTT
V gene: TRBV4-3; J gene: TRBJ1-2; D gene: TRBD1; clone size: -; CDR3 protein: CASSPGTGFVFDYTF; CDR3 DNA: TGCGCCAGCAGCCCTGGGACAGGGTTTGTGTTTGACTACACCTTC
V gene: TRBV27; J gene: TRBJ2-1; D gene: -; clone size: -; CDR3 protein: CASSLDSWNEQFF; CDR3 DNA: TGTGCCAGCAGTTTGGACAGTTGGAATGAGCAGTTCTTC
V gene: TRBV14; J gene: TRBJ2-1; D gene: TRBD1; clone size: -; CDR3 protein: CASSPGQVWNEQFF; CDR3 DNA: TGTGCCAGCAGCCCAGGACAGGTCTGGAATGAGCAGTTCTTC
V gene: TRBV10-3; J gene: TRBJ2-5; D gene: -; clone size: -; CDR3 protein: CAIRPHGQQETQYF; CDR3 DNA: TGTGCCATCCGTCCGCACGGCCAACAAGAGACCCAGTACTTC